These 8 T cell receptor beta chains were all obtained from the same sample, sequenced in a study of shared clonotypes between healthy human individuals. Naive-designated CD8 cells lacked CD45RO, were positively enriched for CCR7, and omitted terminally differentiated effector memory CD45RA+ cells. Only in-frame clones appear in the TCRdb table, and some are missing; sequencing was by immunoSEQ multiplex PCR. The sample carries approximately 1.9 million clones, just over 90% recorded once. Material for sequencing was naive CD8+ T cells from PBMCs. These receptors were obtained from a man younger than 35 in good health. Some clones in this sample may be carry-over from other donors' samples.

V is TRBV6-5 and J is TRBJ2-5; D is ambiguous. The end of the DNA fits TRBJ2-7 better, so the J call may be wrong. CDR3 length: 12 residues. The germline CDR1 and CDR2 sequences are MNHEY and SVGAGI. CDR3 residues: CASRARYYEQYF. The DNA of the CDR3 is TGTGCCAGCCGCGCCCGGTACTACGAGCAGTACTTC.

This rearrangement joins TRBV27 to TRBJ2-7; perhaps TRBD2 as D (6 bases). The CDR3 is 15 amino acids. The V end was cut by 1 base, the J end by 2 bases, with 12 bases between. Germline values: CDR1 MNHEY, CDR2 SMNVEV (reference sequence). DNA for the CDR3: TGTGCCAGCAGTTTATTACGGGGGACCCCCTACGAGCAGTACTTC. It is translated as CASSLLRGTPYEQYF.

The V and J genes are TRBV7-9 and TRBJ1-5, with no clear D. The CDR3 extends over 15 amino acids. Germline V gives CDR1 SEHNR, CDR2 FQNEAQ (reference sequence). Trimming stripped 1 base from V and 3 bases from J, with 10 bases between. The CDR3 region has the DNA TGTGCCAGCAGCTTAGTAGGGCAGGTCAATCAGCCCCAGCATTTT. This gives the protein CASSLVGQVNQPQHF.

The chain carries TRBV9 and TRBJ2-7, with D possibly matching TRBD1 (6 bases). The germline V gene encodes CDR1 SGDLS and CDR2 YYNGEE. The CDR3 contains 15 residues. Trimming left V 3 bases short and J 4 bases short, with 17 bases between. The DNA for the CDR3 is TGTGCCAGCAGCGAAGGGTCAGGGGATCGTTACGAGCAGTACTTC. Residues: CASSEGSGDRYEQYF.

The chain has TRBV7-9 and TRBJ2-7; 9 nucleotides agree with TRBD1. CDR1 is SEHNR, CDR2 FQNEAQ, per germline (reference sequence). This CDR3 is built from 15 residues. The V and J ends lost 4 bases and 6 bases, in that order; junction bases with no gene match: 10. CDR3 region: CASSSPGQGKSEQYF. Written as DNA, the CDR3 is TGTGCCAGCAGCTCCCCGGGACAGGGAAAGAGCGAGCAGTACTTC.

The rearrangement joins TRBV11-2 to TRBJ1-1, with 7 bases fitting TRBD1. The germline CDR1 and CDR2 sequences are SGHAT and FQNNGV. This CDR3 spans 19 amino acids. Trimming cost V 5 bases and J 0 bases; bases outside gene matches: 18. DNA of the CDR3: TGTGCCAGCAGCCTCACCAGACAGGGTTGGGAAGCCATGAACACTGAAGCTTTCTTT. It yields the protein CASSLTRQGWEAMNTEAFF. Complete variable domain (other parts from reference TRBV11-2 and TRBJ1-1): EAGVAQSPRYKIIEKRQSVAFWCNPISGHATLYWYQQILGQGPKLLIQFQNNGVVDDSQLPKDRFSAERLKGVDSTLKIQPAKLEDSAVYLCASSLTRQGWEAMNTEAFFGQGTRLTVV.

Turning to this clone: Within the sample, other DNA sequences also encode this same CDR3. The gene calls are TRBV27 and TRBJ1-1; D possibly corresponds to TRBD1 (6 bases). This CDR3 region has 12 residues. Deletions cut 8 bases from V and 0 bases from J, with 7 bases between. The germline CDR1 and CDR2 sequences are MNHEY and SMNVEV (reference sequence). CDR3 in DNA: TGTGCCAGCGGACAGCTGAACACTGAAGCTTTCTTT. Its protein product is CASGQLNTEAFF.

Remarks on this clone: At one end the junction does not follow the germline gene, possibly because of a read error. The CDR3 is CASSLGAGGRSRDF. The CDR3 bases are TGTGCCAGCAGCTTAGGGGCAGGGGGCCGCTCGCGGGATTTT. The J gene is TRBJ1-3, the V gene TRBV11-2; 8 bases map to TRBD1. The CDR3 runs to 14 residues. The germline V gene has CDR1 SGHAT and CDR2 FQNNGV.